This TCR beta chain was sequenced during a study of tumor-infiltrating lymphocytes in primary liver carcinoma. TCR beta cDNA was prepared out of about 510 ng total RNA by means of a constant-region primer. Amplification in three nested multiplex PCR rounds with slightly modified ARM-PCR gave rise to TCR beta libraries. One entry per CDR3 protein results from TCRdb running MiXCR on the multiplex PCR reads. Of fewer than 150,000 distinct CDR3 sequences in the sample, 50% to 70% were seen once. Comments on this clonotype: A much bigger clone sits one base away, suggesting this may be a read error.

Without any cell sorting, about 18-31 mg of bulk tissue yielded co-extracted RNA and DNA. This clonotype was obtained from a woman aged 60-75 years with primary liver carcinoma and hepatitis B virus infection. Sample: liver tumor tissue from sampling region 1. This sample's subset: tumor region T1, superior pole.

The CDR3 nucleotides read TGCAGCGTTGAGGCGACAGGGTACGGGCAGTGCTTC. The encoded protein is CSVEATGYGQCF. The V gene is TRBV29-1, the J gene TRBJ2-7, with 7 bases identical to TRBD1. Germline V gene data show CDR1 as SQVTM and CDR2 as ANQGSEA. This CDR3 has 12 residues.